Listed here are 4 T cell receptor beta chains from one sample, sequenced in a study of blood T cell repertoires in COVID-19. This table comes from immunoSEQ multiplex PCR, and its TCRdb copy is limited to in-frame clones, with some not included. The sample lists approximately 160,000 clones; approximately 95% were seen once. The material sequenced was peripheral blood. The receptors stem from an older woman with COVID-19, enrolled during active disease.

This clone was picked up one time. The chain recombines TRBV6-2 or TRBV6-3 with TRBJ2-1; 7 nucleotides align to TRBD1. V lost 0 bases and J lost 4; bases outside the gene matches: 6. The germline gives CDR1 MNHEY, CDR2 SVGEGT. CDR3 size: 16 residues. The CDR3 nucleotides are TGTGCCAGCAGTTACTCCGGGACAGAAAATTACAATGAGCAGTTCTTC. Its protein is CASSYSGTENYNEQFF.

The chain employs TRBV6-5 and TRBJ2-2; D is undetermined. V was cut by 5 bases and J by 2 bases, with 3 bases left in between. The germline gives CDR1 MNHEY, CDR2 SVGAGI. The CDR3 runs 12 residues. The CDR3 DNA reads as TGTGCCAGCAGTCCTAACACCGGGGAGCTGTTTTTT. It encodes CASSPNTGELFF.

The CDR3 protein is CASMGGDRSEQYF. CDR3 nucleotide sequence: TGTGCCAGCATGGGCGGTGACAGGAGCGAGCAGTACTTC. V gene TRBV28 combines with J gene TRBJ2-7; the D gene is possibly TRBD1 (6 bases). The V gene's germline CDR1 is MDHEN and CDR2 SYDVKM. Trimming left V 7 bases short and J 6 bases short, with 16 bases between. CDR3 length equals 13 residues.

This chain links TRBV6-2 or TRBV6-3 with TRBJ1-2; 9 bases line up with TRBD1. This CDR3 is 13 amino acids long. CDR1 and CDR2 from the germline V gene are MNHEY and SVGEGT. J lost 4 bases, V lost 5 bases, and 2 bases had no gene match. The CDR3 bases are TGTGCCAGCAGTACAGGGGGCGTCTATGGCTACACCTTC. Translated: CASSTGGVYGYTF.